This T cell receptor (beta chain) appears in the sequencing data of a study of follicular helper T cells after annual influenza vaccination. As to time point: 2015-2016 season, pre-vaccination. This CDR3 is built from 13 residues. Trimming left V 2 bases short and J 7 bases short, with 8 bases between. The germline V gene has CDR1 MRHNA and CDR2 SNTAGT. The table came from immunoSEQ multiplex PCR; TCRdb's copy has only in-frame clones and leaves some out. Among some 12,000 clones listed, 80% were seen once. The TCR originated in an adult who received the influenza vaccine. The input for sequencing was CXCR5+ CD38- circulating T follicular helper cells from blood, taken on the day of influenza vaccination. Subset in this sample: circulating Tfh, non-naive CD4+CXCR5+PD-1+ (ICOS+CD38+ or ICOS-CD38-). This chain connects TRBV6-4 to TRBJ2-2, with D maybe TRBD2 (6 bases). As DNA, the CDR3 is TGTGCCAGCAGTGACCTCGGGGGCGGGGAGCTGTTTTTT. Translation: CASSDLGGGELFF.